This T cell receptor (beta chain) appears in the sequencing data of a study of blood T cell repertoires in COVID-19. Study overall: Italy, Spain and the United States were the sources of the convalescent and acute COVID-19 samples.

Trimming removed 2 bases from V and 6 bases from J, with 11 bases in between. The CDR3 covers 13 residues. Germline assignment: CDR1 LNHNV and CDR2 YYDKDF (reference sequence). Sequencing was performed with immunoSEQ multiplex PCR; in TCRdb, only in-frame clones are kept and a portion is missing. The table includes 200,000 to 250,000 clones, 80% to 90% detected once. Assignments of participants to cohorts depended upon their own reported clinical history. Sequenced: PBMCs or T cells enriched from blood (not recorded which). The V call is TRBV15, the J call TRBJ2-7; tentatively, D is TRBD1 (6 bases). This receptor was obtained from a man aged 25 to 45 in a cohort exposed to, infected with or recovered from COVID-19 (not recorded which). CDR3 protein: CATSRSQGTEQYF. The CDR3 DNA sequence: TGTGCCACCAGCAGATCACAGGGTACCGAGCAGTACTTC.